The T cell receptor beta chain described here comes from a study of monozygotic twins with inflammatory bowel disease. The CDR3 totals 17 residues. The germline CDR1 and CDR2 sequences are KGHSH and LQKENI. TCRdb reprocessed the 5' RACE reads and reports one entry per CDR3 protein, with no DNA. Its clone listing holds approximately 160,000 distinct CDR3 sequences. This chain uses TRBV18 with TRBJ1-1; as DNA is missing, the TRBD1 call by TCRdb cannot be tested. The material sequenced was blood. The receptor was isolated from a human donor with ulcerative colitis or Crohn's disease, or a healthy co-twin of an affected twin (not recorded which). Here the CDR3 reads CASSPPPWGVGNTEAFF.